This passage covers 31 T cell receptor beta chains from one sample sequenced in a study of shared clonotypes between healthy human individuals. Sequencing was performed with immunoSEQ multiplex PCR; in TCRdb, only in-frame clones are kept and a portion is missing. The repertoire has approximately 1,500,000 clones, approximately 98% of them found once; the top ten carry about 0.45%. The sequenced sample consisted of naive CD4+ T cells sorted from blood. The sample's subset: CD45RA+ positively selected. All receptors come from a young man in good health.

The chain carries TRBV9 and TRBJ2-2; D might be TRBD1 (6 bases). The germline V gene encodes CDR1 SGDLS and CDR2 YYNGEE. This CDR3 comprises 14 residues. Trimming pared 7 bases from V and 6 bases from J, leaving 16 bases between. The CDR3 bases are TGTGCCAGCGGTACCCTAAACAGGGCCGGGGAGCTGTTTTTT. It specifies CASGTLNRAGELFF.

The V and J genes are TRBV7-9 and TRBJ2-2, with 12 bases identical to TRBD2. Trimming removed 5 bases from V and 1 base from J; junction bases left unmatched: 2. This CDR3 region has 16 residues. In germline, CDR1 is SEHNR, CDR2 FQNEAQ (reference sequence). The CDR3 sequence is CASSPLAGGNTGELFF. For the CDR3, the DNA is TGTGCCAGCAGCCCACTAGCGGGAGGGAACACCGGGGAGCTGTTTTTT.

This rearrangement joins TRBV18 to TRBJ2-1; 9 bases agree with TRBD1. Per the germline V gene, CDR1 is KGHSH and CDR2 is LQKENI. V shed 1 base, J shed 2 bases, and the junction held 3 bases outside the gene matches. The CDR3 runs 16 residues. CDR3 protein: CASSPQGQGPYNEQFF. CDR3 bases: TGTGCCAGCTCACCACAGGGACAGGGACCCTACAATGAGCAGTTCTTC.

CDR3: CASSMGLAAYNEQFF. As DNA, the CDR3 is TGTGCCAGCAGCATGGGACTAGCAGCTTACAATGAGCAGTTCTTC. The chain couples TRBV7-3 to TRBJ2-1; TRBD2 matches 9 bases. The CDR3 extends over 15 amino acids. The germline gives CDR1 SGHTA, CDR2 FQGTGA. The junction had 6 bases not matched to a gene; V was cut back by 5 bases and J by 4 bases.

The rearrangement joins TRBV29-1 to TRBJ2-2; no definite D call. Germline values: CDR1 SQVTM, CDR2 ANQGSEA. V was shortened by 6 bases and J by 6 bases, with 8 bases between the two germline ends. This CDR3 comprises 11 residues. The CDR3 region has the DNA TGCAGCGTCTCAGATTCCGGGGAGCTGTTTTTT. Amino acid sequence: CSVSDSGELFF.

V gene TRBV7-2 combines with J gene TRBJ1-1; D perhaps matches TRBD1 (5 bases). Germline V gives CDR1 SGHTA, CDR2 FQGNSA. Trimming pared 1 base from V and 3 bases from J, leaving 12 bases between. CDR3 length equals 15 residues. The CDR3 coding sequence is TGTGCCAGCAGCTTAGTTGGGGGAGTGGACACTGAAGCTTTCTTT. It translates to CASSLVGGVDTEAFF.

The chain uses TRBV11-2 and TRBJ2-3, with TRBD2 as a possible D gene (5 bases). V was pared by 3 bases and J by 3 bases, with 19 bases between. Germline loops: CDR1 SGHAT, CDR2 FQNNGV. This CDR3 comprises 17 residues. The CDR3 sequence is CASSLRTEPRGTDTQYF. The DNA for the CDR3 is TGTGCCAGCAGCTTGCGGACCGAACCGCGAGGGACAGATACGCAGTATTTT.

V and J are TRBV15 and TRBJ1-1, with a weak D call TRBD1 (5 bases). Looked up from germline, CDR1 is LNHNV and CDR2 is YYDKDF (reference sequence). The CDR3 consists of 17 residues. Between the trimmed V and J ends, which lost 2 bases and 5 bases, there was a span of 21 bases. The CDR3 coding sequence is TGTGCCACCAGCAGACTCCGGGGTAGTGGGGGAGGTACTGAAGCTTTCTTT. This gives the protein CATSRLRGSGGGTEAFF.

Comments on this clone: The sample contains more than one DNA sequence encoding this CDR3. The J gene is TRBJ2-3, the V gene TRBV9; D is unresolved. The CDR3 loop spans 14 amino acids. V was clipped by 3 bases and J by 1 base, with 9 bases between them. Germline CDR1 SGDLS, CDR2 YYNGEE. CDR3 loop: CASSAGLGTDTQYF. CDR3 sequence (DNA): TGTGCCAGCAGCGCCGGGTTGGGCACAGATACGCAGTATTTT.

The chain couples TRBV6-1 to TRBJ1-3; 9 bases fit TRBD1. The germline V gene has CDR1 MNHNS and CDR2 SASEGT. The CDR3 covers 17 residues. Trimming at V came to 4 bases and at J to 0 bases, leaving 7 bases not matched to a gene. CDR3 in amino acids: CASSVVTGGLSGNTIYF. CDR3 nucleotides: TGTGCCAGCAGTGTAGTCACAGGGGGCCTCTCTGGAAACACCATATATTTT.

The chain has TRBV28 and TRBJ2-1; D uncertain. Looked up from germline, CDR1 is MDHEN and CDR2 is SYDVKM. V lost 4 bases and J 6 bases, leaving 7 bases between the germline ends. This CDR3 is 12 amino acids long. The CDR3 region is CASSSDRNEQFF. CDR3 nucleotides: TGTGCCAGCAGTTCGGACCGCAATGAGCAGTTCTTC.

The V gene is TRBV7-8, the J gene TRBJ2-7; TRBD2 aligns across 10 bases. Germline CDR1 and CDR2: SGHVS and FQNEAQ. The CDR3 sequence is 17 residues long. Trimming removed 0 bases from V and 1 base from J; junction bases left unmatched: 6. Here the CDR3 DNA reads TGTGCCAGCAGCTTAGCGCCTAGCGGGGGCCCTTCCTACGAGCAGTACTTC. Translating gives CASSLAPSGGPSYEQYF. Drawing the rest from reference TRBV7-8 and TRBJ2-7, the complete variable domain is GAGVSQSPRYKVAKRGQDVALRCDPISGHVSLFWYQQALGQGPEFLTYFQNEAQLDKSGLPSDRFFAERPEGSVSTLKIQRTQQEDSAVYLCASSLAPSGGPSYEQYFGPGTRLTVT.

The chain joins TRBV18 to TRBJ1-1; a possible D gene is TRBD1 (6 bases). The CDR3 runs to 14 residues. V gave up 3 bases and J gave up 1 base, with 9 bases separating them. Germline V CDR1 and CDR2: KGHSH, LQKENI. Here the CDR3 DNA reads TGTGCCAGCTCACCGGACAGAAGGAACACTGAAGCTTTCTTT. This codes for CASSPDRRNTEAFF. Together with reference TRBV18 and TRBJ1-1, the CDR3 gives the full variable domain: NAGVMQNPRHLVRRRGQEARLRCSPMKGHSHVYWYRQLPEEGLKFMVYLQKENIIDESGMPKERFSAEFPKEGPSILRIQQVVRGDSAAYFCASSPDRRNTEAFFGQGTRLTVV.

The gene calls are TRBV10-1 and TRBJ2-1, with D possibly matching TRBD2 (6 bases). Between the trimmed V and J ends, which lost 4 bases and 7 bases, there was a span of 11 bases. Per the germline V gene, CDR1 is WNHNN and CDR2 is SYGVQD (reference sequence). The CDR3 totals 13 residues. CDR3 DNA: TGCGCCAGCAGTGGTAGCGGAAGGAATGAGCAGTTCTTC. This sequence encodes CASSGSGRNEQFF.

The V and J genes are TRBV7-2 and TRBJ2-3; 10 bases are shared with TRBD1. The V and J ends lost 6 bases and 11 bases, in that order; junction bases with no gene match: 11. This CDR3 comprises 14 residues. CDR1 is SGHTA, CDR2 FQGNSA, per germline. The CDR3 spells CASSAQGQGYVQYF. CDR3 sequence (DNA): TGTGCCAGCAGTGCACAGGGACAGGGGTACGTGCAGTATTTT.

This sequence joins TRBV18 and TRBJ2-7; 7 bases fit TRBD1. Germline loops: CDR1 KGHSH, CDR2 LQKENI. Trimming cost V 1 base and J 4 bases; bases outside gene matches: 7. The CDR3 sequence is 15 residues long. The CDR3 DNA sequence: TGTGCCAGCTCACCACTGACAGGGACAGCGTACGAGCAGTACTTC. Its protein is CASSPLTGTAYEQYF.

The V call is TRBV15, the J call TRBJ1-5; D perhaps matches TRBD1 (6 bases). The V end was cut by 3 bases, the J end by 6 bases, with 12 bases between. CDR1 and CDR2 (germline): LNHNV, YYDKDF (reference sequence). The CDR3 spans 14 residues. The CDR3 nucleotides read TGTGCCACCAGCAGCCCTGGGGGGGCTCAGCCCCAGCATTTT. The encoded protein is CATSSPGGAQPQHF.

The rearrangement uses TRBV28 and TRBJ2-7, with 8 bases fitting TRBD1. The CDR3 contains 15 residues. From germline, CDR1 is MDHEN and CDR2 SYDVKM. The trim removed 8 bases at V and 3 bases at J, leaving 12 bases unmatched. For the CDR3, the DNA is TGTGCCAGCCAAGTGCCCGGGACAGGTGGCTACGAGCAGTACTTC. Residues: CASQVPGTGGYEQYF.

The rearrangement uses TRBV18 and TRBJ2-7; 10 nucleotides line up with TRBD1. The CDR3 has 15 amino acids. V trimming: 3 bases; J trimming: 6 bases; junction bases outside the gene matches: 8. Germline V CDR1 and CDR2: KGHSH, LQKENI. CDR3: CASSPQPDRGGEQYF. The DNA of the CDR3 is TGTGCCAGCTCACCTCAGCCGGACAGGGGGGGCGAGCAGTACTTC.

V usage is TRBV7-9 and J usage is TRBJ1-5; the match to TRBD1 covers 12 bases. V gave up 5 bases and J gave up 1 base; unmatched junction bases: 6. This CDR3 spans 17 amino acids. Germline CDR1 reads SEHNR; CDR2 reads FQNEAQ (reference sequence). The CDR3 here is CASSAGTGGWSNQPQHF. In DNA form, the CDR3 reads TGTGCCAGCAGCGCAGGGACAGGGGGCTGGAGCAATCAGCCCCAGCATTTT. The variable domain in full, completed from reference TRBV7-9 and TRBJ1-5, reads DTGVSQNPRHKITKRGQNVTFRCDPISEHNRLYWYRQTLGQGPEFLTYFQNEAQLEKSRLLSDRFSAERPKGSFSTLEIQRTEQGDSAMYLCASSAGTGGWSNQPQHFGDGTRLSIL.

This rearrangement joins TRBV5-4 to TRBJ2-3, with D hard to call. Germline V lookup: CDR1 SGHNT, CDR2 YYREEE (reference sequence). The CDR3 covers 13 residues. V gave up 0 bases and J gave up 3 bases, with 5 bases separating them. The DNA for the CDR3 is TGTGCCAGCAGCTTGGCAGATACAGATACGCAGTATTTT. Translation: CASSLADTDTQYF.

The chain is built from TRBV5-1 and TRBJ2-5; D may match TRBD1 or TRBD2 (6 bases each). CDR3 length: 15 amino acids. Germline CDR1 and CDR2: SGHRS and YFSETQ. Trimming left V 0 bases short and J 6 bases short, with 15 bases between. The chain's CDR3 is CASSLVNGGGQTQYF. Here the CDR3 DNA reads TGCGCCAGCAGCTTGGTTAACGGAGGGGGACAGACCCAGTACTTC.

The gene calls are TRBV10-1 and TRBJ1-1, with 10 bases matching TRBD1. Germline loops: CDR1 WNHNN, CDR2 SYGVQD (reference sequence). The CDR3 consists of 14 residues. With V trimmed by 6 bases and J by 4 bases, 5 bases remained unmatched. Here the CDR3 DNA reads TGCGCCAGCAGACGGGACAGGGGAGGCACTGAAGCTTTCTTT. It encodes CASRRDRGGTEAFF.

The chain carries TRBV7-2 and TRBJ2-3; TRBD2 might be the D (5 bases). Germline-derived CDR1 and CDR2 are SGHTA and FQGNSA. The CDR3 extends over 16 amino acids. V gave up 5 bases and J gave up 0 bases, with 15 bases separating them. The CDR3 loop reads CASSPSSGGSTDTQYF. CDR3 DNA sequence: TGTGCCAGCAGCCCGTCGTCGGGCGGGAGCACAGATACGCAGTATTTT.

A few counts support this clone. The chain couples TRBV7-7 to TRBJ1-1; D ambiguous. The germline gives CDR1 SSHAT, CDR2 FNYEAQ (reference sequence). This CDR3 is built from 13 residues. Deletions cut 2 bases from V and 1 base from J, with 5 bases between. The CDR3 region is CASSLSENTEAFF. The CDR3 DNA is TGTGCCAGCAGCTTATCAGAGAACACTGAAGCTTTCTTT. Together with reference TRBV7-7 and TRBJ1-1, the CDR3 gives the full variable domain: GAGVSQSPRYKVTKRGQDVTLRCDPISSHATLYWYQQALGQGPEFLTYFNYEAQPDKSGLPSDRFSAERPEGSISTLTIQRTEQRDSAMYRCASSLSENTEAFFGQGTRLTVV.

J is TRBJ2-1 and V is TRBV4-1; TRBD2 matches 13 bases. Germline CDR1 MGHRA, CDR2 YSYEKL. The CDR3 runs to 16 residues. V shed 0 bases and J 16 bases; nucleotides not matched to a gene: 12. Written as DNA, the CDR3 is TGCGCCAGCAGCCAAGATCTCGGACTAGCGGGAGCCCCGGAATTCTTC. It specifies CASSQDLGLAGAPEFF.

This chain connects TRBV7-2 to TRBJ2-1, with 10 positions matching TRBD2. CDR3 length: 15 residues. J lost 4 bases, V lost 5 bases, and 5 bases had no gene match. CDR1 is SGHTA, CDR2 FQGNSA, per germline. This CDR3 is CASSTIAGGYNEQFF. CDR3 DNA sequence: TGTGCCAGCAGCACCATAGCGGGAGGATACAATGAGCAGTTCTTC.

The chain has TRBV6-6 and TRBJ2-7, with D unresolved. Germline V gene data show CDR1 as MNHNY and CDR2 as SVGAGI (reference sequence). V dropped 6 bases and J dropped 0 bases, with 12 bases sitting between them. This CDR3 region has 14 residues. As DNA, the CDR3 is TGTGCCAGCAGGGATCTCAGAAGCTCCTACGAGCAGTACTTC. It specifies CASRDLRSSYEQYF.

The chain joins TRBV29-1 to TRBJ2-5; D may be TRBD1 (5 bases). This CDR3 is 17 amino acids long. From germline, CDR1 is SQVTM and CDR2 ANQGSEA. Between the trimmed V and J ends, which lost 6 bases and 0 bases, there was a span of 23 bases. CDR3 nucleotides: TGCAGCGTACCAAAGTTGAAGGGGATTGGCAACCAAGAGACCCAGTACTTC. It codes for CSVPKLKGIGNQETQYF. The entire variable domain, with the rest obtained from reference TRBV29-1 and TRBJ2-5, is as follows: SAVISQKPSRDICQRGTSLTIQCQVDSQVTMMFWYRQQPGQSLTLIATANQGSEATYESGFVIDKFPISRPNLTFSTLTVSNMSPEDSSIYLCSVPKLKGIGNQETQYFGPGTRLLVL.

This chain connects TRBV28 to TRBJ2-3, with 7 nucleotides matching TRBD2. The CDR3 sequence is 14 residues long. Germline CDR1 and CDR2: MDHEN and SYDVKM. V gave up 6 bases and J gave up 5 bases; unmatched junction bases: 8. The CDR3, as DNA: TGTGCCAGCAGAAGGATGCTAGCGGAAGATACGCAGTATTTT. Translated: CASRRMLAEDTQYF. The variable domain in full, with the rest retrieved from reference TRBV28 and TRBJ2-3, is DVKVTQSSRYLVKRTGEKVFLECVQDMDHENMFWYRQDPGLGLRLIYFSYDVKMKEKGDIPEGYSVSREKKERFSLILESASTNQTSMYLCASRRMLAEDTQYFGPGTRLTVL.

Comments on this clone: This sample also contains other DNA sequences that code for the same CDR3. This chain connects TRBV7-9 to TRBJ2-1, with a weak D call TRBD1 (6 bases). Germline assignment: CDR1 SEHNR and CDR2 FQNEAQ (reference sequence). The V gene lost 5 bases and the J gene lost 7 bases, with 9 bases spanning the gap. The CDR3 contains 12 residues. The CDR3 region has the DNA TGTGCCAGCAGCCCGCAGGGGAATGAGCAGTTCTTC. It translates to CASSPQGNEQFF.